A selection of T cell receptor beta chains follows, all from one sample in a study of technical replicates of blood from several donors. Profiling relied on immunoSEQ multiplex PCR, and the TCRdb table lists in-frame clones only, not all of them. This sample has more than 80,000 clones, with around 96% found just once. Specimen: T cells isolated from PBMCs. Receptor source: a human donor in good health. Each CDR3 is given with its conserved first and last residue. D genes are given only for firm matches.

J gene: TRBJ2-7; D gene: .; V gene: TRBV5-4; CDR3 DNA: TGTGCCGTGGGCGGGGACTCCTACGAGCAGTACTTC; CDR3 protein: CAVGGDSYEQYF
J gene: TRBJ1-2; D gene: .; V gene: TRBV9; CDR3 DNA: TGTGCCAGCAGCGTAGAGGCAGGCCGAACTTCCTATGGCTACACCTTC; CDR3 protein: CASSVEAGRTSYGYTF
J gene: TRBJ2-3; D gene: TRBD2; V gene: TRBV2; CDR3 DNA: TGTGCCAGCAGGATAGCGGGAGTAGATACGCAGTATTTT; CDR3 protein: CASRIAGVDTQYF
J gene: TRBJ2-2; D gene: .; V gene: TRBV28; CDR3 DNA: TGTGCCAGCAGTTCCAGCACCGGGGAGCTGTTTTTT; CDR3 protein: CASSSSTGELFF
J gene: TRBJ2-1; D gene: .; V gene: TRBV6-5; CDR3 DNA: TGTGCCAGCAGTTACTCGGCAGGAATTTACAATGAGCAGTTCTTC; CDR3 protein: CASSYSAGIYNEQFF
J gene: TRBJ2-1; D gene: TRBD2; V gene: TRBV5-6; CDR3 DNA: TGTGCCAGCAGCTACCCTAGCGGTGAGCAGTTCTTC; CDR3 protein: CASSYPSGEQFF
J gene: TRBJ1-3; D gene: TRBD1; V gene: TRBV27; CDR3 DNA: TGTGCCAGCAGTTCAGGGGGCGTAAACACCATATATTTT; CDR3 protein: CASSSGGVNTIYF
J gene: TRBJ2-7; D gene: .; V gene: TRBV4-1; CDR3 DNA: TGCGCCAGCAGCCAAGTTTGGGCAGAGACCTACGAGCAGTACTTC; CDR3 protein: CASSQVWAETYEQYF
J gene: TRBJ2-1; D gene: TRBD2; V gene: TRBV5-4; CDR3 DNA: TGTGCCAGCAGCATAAGCGGGAGGGACTACAATGAGCAGTTCTTC; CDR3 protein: CASSISGRDYNEQFF
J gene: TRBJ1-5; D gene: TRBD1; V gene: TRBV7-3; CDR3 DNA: TGTGCCAGCAGCTTAACCGAAACAGGGGGCGTGGATCAGCCCCAGCATTTT; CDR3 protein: CASSLTETGGVDQPQHF
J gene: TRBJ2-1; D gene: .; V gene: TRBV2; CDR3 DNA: TGTGCCACCAAGGACTTCACTGAGCAGTTCTTC; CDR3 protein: CATKDFTEQFF